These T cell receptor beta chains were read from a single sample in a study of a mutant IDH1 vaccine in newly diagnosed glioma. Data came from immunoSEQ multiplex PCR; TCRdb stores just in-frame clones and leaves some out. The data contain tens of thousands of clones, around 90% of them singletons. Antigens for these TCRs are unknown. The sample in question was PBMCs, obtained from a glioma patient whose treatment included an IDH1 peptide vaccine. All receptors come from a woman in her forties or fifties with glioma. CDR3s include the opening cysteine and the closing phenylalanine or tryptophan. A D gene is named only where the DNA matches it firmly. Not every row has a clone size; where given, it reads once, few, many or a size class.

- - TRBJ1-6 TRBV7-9 TGTGCCAGCAGACGCTCCGGGACGGGAAATTCACCCCTCCACTTT CASRRSGTGNSPLHF
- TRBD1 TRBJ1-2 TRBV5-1 TGCGCCAGCAGCAATTTACAGGGGGCTTCCTTTCTCTCGATGGGCTACACCTTC CASSNLQGASFLSMGYTF
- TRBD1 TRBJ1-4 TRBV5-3 TGTGCCAGCAGCGCCTACAGGGGGGAAAATGAAAAACTGTTTTTT CASSAYRGENEKLFF
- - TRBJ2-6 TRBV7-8 TGTGCCAGCAGCCGGACGACGGGGGCCAACGTCCTGACTTTC CASSRTTGANVLTF
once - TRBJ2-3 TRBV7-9 TGTGCCAGCACCCTCGGTCCAGGGATGATCACAGATACGCAGTATTTT CASTLGPGMITDTQYF
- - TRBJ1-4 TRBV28 TGTGCCAGCAGTGTGGCCCCCGAGGCTAATGAAAAACTGTTTTTT CASSVAPEANEKLFF
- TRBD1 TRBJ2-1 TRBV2 TGTGCCAGCAAAGGGGACAGGCTTTACAATGAGCAGTTCTTC CASKGDRLYNEQFF
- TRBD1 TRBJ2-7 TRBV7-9 TGTGCCAGCAGCCCCCGCTCAGGGGGTACCTACGAGCAGTACTTC CASSPRSGGTYEQYF
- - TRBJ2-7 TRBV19 TGTGCCAGTAGTATGGCCCCTCGGCAGTCCTACGAGCAGTACTTC CASSMAPRQSYEQYF
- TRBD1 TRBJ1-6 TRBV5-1 TGCGCCAGCAGCTTGCACCCCCCGGGACAGGGTGATTCACCCCTCCACTTT CASSLHPPGQGDSPLHF
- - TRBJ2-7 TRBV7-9 TGTGCCAGCAGCTTAGGACTGAGTTACGAGCAGTACTTC CASSLGLSYEQYF
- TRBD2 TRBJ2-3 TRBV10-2 TGCGCCAGTTTACTAGCGGGATCGACAGATACGCAGTATTTT CASLLAGSTDTQYF
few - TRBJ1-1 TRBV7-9 TGTGCCAGCAGCCTACGGGTCATGAACACTGAAGCTTTCTTT CASSLRVMNTEAFF
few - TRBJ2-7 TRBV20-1 TGCAGTGCTAGAGAAGGCTACGAGCAGTACTTC CSAREGYEQYF
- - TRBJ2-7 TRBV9 TGTGCCAGCAGCGTAGGACAGTCCTACGAGCAGTACTTC CASSVGQSYEQYF
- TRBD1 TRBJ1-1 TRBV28 TGTGCCAGCAGTTTAGAGGCAGGGGGCCGGGTAGCTTTCTTT CASSLEAGGRVAFF
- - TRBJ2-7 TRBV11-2 TGTGCCAGCAGCTTAGAGGGCGGGTTCGGGTCCCACTCCTACGAGCAGTACTTC CASSLEGGFGSHSYEQYF
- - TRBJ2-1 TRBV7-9 TGTGCCAGCAGCTTAGCCCTAGAGAGGTCCTACAATGAGCAGTTCTTC CASSLALERSYNEQFF
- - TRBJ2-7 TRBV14 TGTGCCAGCAGCCAACAGGGGGGCGAGCAGTACTTC CASSQQGGEQYF
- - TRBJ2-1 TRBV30 TGTGCCTGGAGTGGACCAGACAATGAGCAGTTCTTC CAWSGPDNEQFF
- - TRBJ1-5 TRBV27 TGTGCCAGCAGTTTATTTGCCAGGGCAATAAATCAGCCCCAGCATTTT CASSLFARAINQPQHF
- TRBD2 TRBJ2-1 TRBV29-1 TGCAGCGTTGAGGGAGGGGCCCCTTACAATGAGCAGTTCTTC CSVEGGAPYNEQFF